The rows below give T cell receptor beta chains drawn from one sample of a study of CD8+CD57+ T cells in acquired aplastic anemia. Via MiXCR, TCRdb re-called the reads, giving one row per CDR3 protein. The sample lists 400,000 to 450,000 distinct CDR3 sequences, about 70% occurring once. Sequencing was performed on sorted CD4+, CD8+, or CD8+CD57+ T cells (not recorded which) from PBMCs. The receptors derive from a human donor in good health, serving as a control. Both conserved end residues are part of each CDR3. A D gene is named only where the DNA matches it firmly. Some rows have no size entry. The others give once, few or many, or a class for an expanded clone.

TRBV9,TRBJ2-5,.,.,CASSEGSGPGTKYF,TGTGCCAGCAGTGAGGGGTCTGGGCCAGGGACCAAGTACTTC
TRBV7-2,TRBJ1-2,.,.,CASSLAAGGEEGYTF,TGTGCCAGCAGCCTGGCGGCGGGGGGGGAGGAAGGCTACACCTTC
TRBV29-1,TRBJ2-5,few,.,CSVEDLGWHTGEETQYF,TGCAGCGTTGAAGATCTGGGGTGGCACACGGGGGAAGAGACCCAGTACTTC
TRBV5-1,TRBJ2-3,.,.,CASSQIVGREDTQYF,TGTGCCAGCAGCCAAATCGTCGGTAGAGAAGATACGCAGTATTTT
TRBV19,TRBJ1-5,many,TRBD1,CASSPRGYSNQPQHF,TGTGCCAGTAGTCCCAGGGGGTATAGCAATCAGCCCCAGCATTTT
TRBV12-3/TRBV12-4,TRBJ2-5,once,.,CASSPSEGTVGETQYF,TGTGCCAGCAGCCCCTCCGAAGGGACGGTGGGAGAGACCCAGTACTTC
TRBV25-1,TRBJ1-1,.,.,CASSQESGAGAVSTEAFF,TGTGCCAGCAGCCAAGAGTCCGGGGCCGGGGCCGTGAGCACTGAAGCTTTCTTT
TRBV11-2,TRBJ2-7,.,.,CASSLAMGGSYEQYF,TGTGCCAGCAGCCTAGCTATGGGCGGCTCCTACGAGCAGTACTTC
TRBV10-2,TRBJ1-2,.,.,CASSESERRGYTF,TGCGCCAGCAGTGAGTCGGAAAGGAGGGGCTACACCTTC
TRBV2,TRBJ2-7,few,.,CASSVRVLYEQYF,TGTGCCAGCAGCGTCCGGGTCCTCTACGAGCAGTACTTC
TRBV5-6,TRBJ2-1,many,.,CASSSLGLISNEQFF,TGTGCCAGCAGCTCCCTGGGACTGATCTCCAATGAGCAGTTCTTC
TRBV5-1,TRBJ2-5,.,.,CASSVAPFGRGKETQYF,TGTGCCAGCAGCGTCGCGCCGTTTGGACGGGGTAAAGAGACCCAGTACTTC
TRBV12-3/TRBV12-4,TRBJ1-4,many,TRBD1,CASSLTRGTRSELFF,TGTGCCAGCAGTTTAACCAGGGGGACACGTTCGGAACTGTTTTTT
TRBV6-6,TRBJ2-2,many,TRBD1,CASNWGQGGNTGELFF,TGTGCCAGCAACTGGGGACAGGGGGGGAACACCGGGGAGCTGTTTTTT
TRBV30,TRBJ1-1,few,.,CACSPVGGGTEAFF,TGTGCCTGCAGCCCTGTAGGAGGAGGCACTGAAGCTTTCTTT
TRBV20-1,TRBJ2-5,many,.,CSASTQKETQYF,TGCAGTGCTAGTACCCAGAAAGAGACCCAGTACTTC
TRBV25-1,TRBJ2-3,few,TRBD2,CASSLPSGRDYTQYF,TGTGCCAGCAGTCTCCCTAGCGGGAGGGATTATACGCAGTATTTT
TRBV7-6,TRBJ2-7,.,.,CASSLGGGNHPQHYF,TGTGCCAGCAGCTTGGGGGGGGGCAATCACCCCCAGCATTACTTC
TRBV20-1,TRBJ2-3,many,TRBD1,CSATRQGITDTQYF,TGCAGTGCTACCAGACAGGGGATTACAGATACGCAGTATTTT
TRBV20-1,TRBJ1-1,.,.,CTTDVNYGFF,TGCACTACTGACGTTAACTATGGTTTCTTT